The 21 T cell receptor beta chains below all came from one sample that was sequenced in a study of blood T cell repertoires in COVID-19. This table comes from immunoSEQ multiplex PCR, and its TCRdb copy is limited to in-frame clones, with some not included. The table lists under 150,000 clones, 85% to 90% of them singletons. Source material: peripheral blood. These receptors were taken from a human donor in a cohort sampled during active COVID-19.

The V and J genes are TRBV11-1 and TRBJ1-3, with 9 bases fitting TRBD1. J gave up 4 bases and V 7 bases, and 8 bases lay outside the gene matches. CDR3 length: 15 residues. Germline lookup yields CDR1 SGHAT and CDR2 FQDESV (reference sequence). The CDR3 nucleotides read TGTGCCAGCAACGTCGGGACAGGGAAGGGAAACACCATATATTTT. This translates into CASNVGTGKGNTIYF.

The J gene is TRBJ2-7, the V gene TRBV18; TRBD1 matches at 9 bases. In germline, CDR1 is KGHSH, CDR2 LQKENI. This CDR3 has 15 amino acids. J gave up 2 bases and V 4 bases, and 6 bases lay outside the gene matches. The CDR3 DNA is TGTGCCAGCTCACAACCGGGACAGGGAGCCTACGAGCAGTACTTC. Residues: CASSQPGQGAYEQYF. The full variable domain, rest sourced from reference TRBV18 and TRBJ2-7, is NAGVMQNPRHLVRRRGQEARLRCSPMKGHSHVYWYRQLPEEGLKFMVYLQKENIIDESGMPKERFSAEFPKEGPSILRIQQVVRGDSAAYFCASSQPGQGAYEQYFGPGTRLTVT.

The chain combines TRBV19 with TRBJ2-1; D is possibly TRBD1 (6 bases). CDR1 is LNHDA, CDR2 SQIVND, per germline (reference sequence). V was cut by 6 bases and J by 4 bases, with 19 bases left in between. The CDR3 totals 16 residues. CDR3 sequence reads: CASRLGLGGSYNEQFF. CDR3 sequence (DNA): TGTGCCAGTAGGCTCGGATTAGGGGGATCGTACAATGAGCAGTTCTTC.

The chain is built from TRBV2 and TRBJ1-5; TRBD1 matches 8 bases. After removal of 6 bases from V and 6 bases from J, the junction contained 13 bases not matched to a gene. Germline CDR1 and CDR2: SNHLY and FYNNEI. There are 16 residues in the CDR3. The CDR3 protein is CASSPGQELWGQPQHF. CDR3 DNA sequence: TGTGCCAGCAGCCCGGGACAGGAGCTTTGGGGTCAGCCCCAGCATTTT.

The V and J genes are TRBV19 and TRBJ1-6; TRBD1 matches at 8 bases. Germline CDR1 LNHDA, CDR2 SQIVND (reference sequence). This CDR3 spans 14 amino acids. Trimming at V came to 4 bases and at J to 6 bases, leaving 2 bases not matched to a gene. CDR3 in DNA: TGTGCCAGTAGTAAAGACAGGGGTAATTCACCCCTCCACTTT. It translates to CASSKDRGNSPLHF.

This CDR3 is CASSPQTGAPYNEQFF. Written as DNA, the CDR3 is TGTGCCAGCTCACCTCAGACAGGTGCACCCTACAATGAGCAGTTCTTC. This chain joins TRBV18 and TRBJ2-1; D is perhaps TRBD1 (6 bases). This CDR3 has 16 residues. Germline values: CDR1 KGHSH, CDR2 LQKENI. V was pared by 3 bases and J by 2 bases, with 14 bases between.

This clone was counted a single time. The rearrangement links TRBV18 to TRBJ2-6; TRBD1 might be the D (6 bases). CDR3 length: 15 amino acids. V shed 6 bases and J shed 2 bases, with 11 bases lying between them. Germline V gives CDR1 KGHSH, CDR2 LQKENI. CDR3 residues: CASSQPGAGANVLTF. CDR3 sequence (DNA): TGTGCCAGCTCCCAACCAGGGGCTGGGGCCAACGTCCTGACTTTC. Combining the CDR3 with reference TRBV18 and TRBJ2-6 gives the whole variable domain NAGVMQNPRHLVRRRGQEARLRCSPMKGHSHVYWYRQLPEEGLKFMVYLQKENIIDESGMPKERFSAEFPKEGPSILRIQQVVRGDSAAYFCASSQPGAGANVLTFGAGSRLTVL.

The CDR3 is CASSLRGGASGELFF. The CDR3 bases are TGTGCCAGCAGCTTAAGAGGGGGCGCGTCCGGGGAGCTGTTTTTT. The genes are TRBV7-2 and TRBJ2-2, with 7 bases aligning to TRBD1. Trimming took 2 bases from V and 6 from J; bases not matched to a gene: 6. Germline-derived CDR1 and CDR2 are SGHTA and FQGNSA. CDR3 length: 15 residues.

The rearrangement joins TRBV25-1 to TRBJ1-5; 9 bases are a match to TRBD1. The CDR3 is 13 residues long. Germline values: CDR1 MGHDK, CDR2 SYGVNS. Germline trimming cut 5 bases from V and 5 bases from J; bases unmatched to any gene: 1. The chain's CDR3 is CASSHRGHQPQHF. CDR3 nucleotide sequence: TGTGCCAGCAGTCACAGGGGGCATCAGCCCCAGCATTTT. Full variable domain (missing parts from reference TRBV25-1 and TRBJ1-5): EADIYQTPRYLVIGTGKKITLECSQTMGHDKMYWYQQDPGMELHLIHYSYGVNSTEKGDLSSESTVSRIRTEHFPLTLESARPSHTSQYLCASSHRGHQPQHFGDGTRLSIL.

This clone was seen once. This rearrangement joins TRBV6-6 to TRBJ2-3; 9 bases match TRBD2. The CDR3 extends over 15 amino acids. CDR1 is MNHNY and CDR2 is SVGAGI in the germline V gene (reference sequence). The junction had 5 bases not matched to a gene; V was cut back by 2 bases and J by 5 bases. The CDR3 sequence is CASSYAGGKGDTQYF. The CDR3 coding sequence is TGTGCCAGCAGTTACGCGGGGGGGAAGGGAGATACGCAGTATTTT.

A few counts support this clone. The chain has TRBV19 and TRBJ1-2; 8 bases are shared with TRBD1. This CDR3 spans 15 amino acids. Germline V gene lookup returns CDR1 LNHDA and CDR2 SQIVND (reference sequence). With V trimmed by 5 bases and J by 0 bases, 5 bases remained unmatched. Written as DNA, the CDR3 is TGTGCCAGTAGTCTCCAGGGGGCGACTAACTATGGCTACACCTTC. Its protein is CASSLQGATNYGYTF. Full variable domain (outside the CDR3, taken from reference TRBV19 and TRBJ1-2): DGGITQSPKYLFRKEGQNVTLSCEQNLNHDAMYWYRQDPGQGLRLIYYSQIVNDFQKGDIAEGYSVSREKKESFPLTVTSAQKNPTAFYLCASSLQGATNYGYTFGSGTRLTVV.

The DNA of the CDR3 is TGTGCCAGCAGCAATAACTACGCCGGGGAGCTGTTTTTT. Translation: CASSNNYAGELFF. V and J are TRBV28 and TRBJ2-2, with unresolved D. Between the trimmed V and J ends, which lost 6 bases and 6 bases, there was a span of 11 bases. CDR1 is MDHEN, CDR2 SYDVKM, per germline. The CDR3 totals 13 residues.

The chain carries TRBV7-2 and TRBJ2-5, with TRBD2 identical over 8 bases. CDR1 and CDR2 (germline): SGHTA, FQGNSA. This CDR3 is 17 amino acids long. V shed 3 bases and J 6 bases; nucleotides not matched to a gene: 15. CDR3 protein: CASSLGRLAGGLQTQYF. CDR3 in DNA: TGTGCCAGCAGCTTGGGCCGGTTGGCGGGGGGTCTCCAGACCCAGTACTTC.

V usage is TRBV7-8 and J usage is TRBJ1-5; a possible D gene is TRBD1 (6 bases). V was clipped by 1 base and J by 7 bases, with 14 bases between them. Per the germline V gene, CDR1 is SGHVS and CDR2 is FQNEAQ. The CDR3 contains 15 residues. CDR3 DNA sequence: TGTGCCAGCAGCTTAGGGCCGAATACAGGGCAGCCCCAGCATTTT. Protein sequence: CASSLGPNTGQPQHF.

The CDR3 protein is CASSRDRGTGELFF. The DNA for the CDR3 is TGTGCCAGCAGCCGGGACAGGGGCACCGGGGAGCTGTTTTTT. This chain uses TRBV28 with TRBJ2-2; the match to TRBD1 covers 10 bases. CDR3 length equals 14 residues. Germline values: CDR1 MDHEN, CDR2 SYDVKM. Trimming cost V 6 bases and J 4 bases; bases outside gene matches: 2.

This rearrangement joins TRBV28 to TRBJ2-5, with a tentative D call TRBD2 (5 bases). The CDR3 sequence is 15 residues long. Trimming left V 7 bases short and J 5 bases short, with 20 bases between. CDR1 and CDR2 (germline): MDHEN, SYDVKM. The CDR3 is CASMVVWRTGETQYF. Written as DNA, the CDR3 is TGTGCCAGCATGGTGGTTTGGAGGACGGGGGAGACCCAGTACTTC.

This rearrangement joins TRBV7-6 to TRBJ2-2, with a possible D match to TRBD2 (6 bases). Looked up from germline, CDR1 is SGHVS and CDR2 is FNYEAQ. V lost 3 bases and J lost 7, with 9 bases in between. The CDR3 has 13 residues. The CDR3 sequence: CASSFREVGELFF. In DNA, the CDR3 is TGTGCCAGCAGCTTTAGGGAGGTCGGGGAGCTGTTTTTT.

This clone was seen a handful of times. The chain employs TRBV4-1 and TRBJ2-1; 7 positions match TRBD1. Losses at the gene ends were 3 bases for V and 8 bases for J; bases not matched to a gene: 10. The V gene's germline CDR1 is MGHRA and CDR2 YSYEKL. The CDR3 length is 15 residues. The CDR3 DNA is TGCGCCAGCAGCCACCCTGGGACAGCCCTTGATGAGCAGTTCTTC. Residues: CASSHPGTALDEQFF.

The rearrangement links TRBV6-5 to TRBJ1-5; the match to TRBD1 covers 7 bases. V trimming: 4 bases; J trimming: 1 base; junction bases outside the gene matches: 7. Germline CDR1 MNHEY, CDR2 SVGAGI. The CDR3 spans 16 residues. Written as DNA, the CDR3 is TGTGCCAGCAGTTCCAGGGGGATGTGGAGCAATCAGCCCCAGCATTTT. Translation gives CASSSRGMWSNQPQHF.

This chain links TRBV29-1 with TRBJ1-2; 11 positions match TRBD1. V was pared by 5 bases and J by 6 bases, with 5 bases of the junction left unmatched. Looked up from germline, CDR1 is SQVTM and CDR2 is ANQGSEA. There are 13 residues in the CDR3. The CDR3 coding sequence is TGCAGCGTTACGGACAGGGGGCGCGATGGCTACACCTTC. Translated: CSVTDRGRDGYTF. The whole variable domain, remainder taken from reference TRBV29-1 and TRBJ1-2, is SAVISQKPSRDICQRGTSLTIQCQVDSQVTMMFWYRQQPGQSLTLIATANQGSEATYESGFVIDKFPISRPNLTFSTLTVSNMSPEDSSIYLCSVTDRGRDGYTFGSGTRLTVV.

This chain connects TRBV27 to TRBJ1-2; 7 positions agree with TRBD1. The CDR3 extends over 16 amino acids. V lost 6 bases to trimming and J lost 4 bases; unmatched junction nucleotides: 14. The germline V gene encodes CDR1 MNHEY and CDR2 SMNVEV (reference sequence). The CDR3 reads CASSLLPGQQAYGYTF. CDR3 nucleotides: TGTGCCAGCAGCCTATTACCGGGACAGCAGGCCTATGGCTACACCTTC.